This passage covers 9 T cell receptor beta chains from one sample sequenced in a study of blood T cell repertoires in COVID-19. Measured with immunoSEQ multiplex PCR; TCRdb has only the in-frame clones, and not every one. The data show more than 95,000 clones, about 90% seen once. Sequencing input: peripheral blood. Receptors were obtained from a human donor in a cohort sampled during active COVID-19.

The rearrangement uses TRBV5-1 and TRBJ1-2; weak D call: TRBD1 (6 bases). This CDR3 has 12 residues. The ends were cut back, 6 bases at V and 8 bases at J, with 14 bases in the middle. Looked up from germline, CDR1 is SGHRS and CDR2 is YFSETQ. For the CDR3, the DNA is TGCGCCAGCACAAGTACAGGGTCCGGCTACACCTTC. Translating it yields CASTSTGSGYTF.

A note on this clone: A read error may account for a junction end that differs from germline. J is TRBJ2-2 and V is TRBV4-2; perhaps TRBD2 as D (6 bases). This CDR3 spans 18 amino acids. Germline-derived CDR1 and CDR2 are LGHNA and YNFKEQ. The CDR3: CASSQGRGGTMNAGELFF. In DNA form, the CDR3 reads TGTGCCAGCAGCCAAGGGAGGGGAGGAACTATGAACGCCGGGGAGCTGTTTTTT.

V gene TRBV5-4 combines with J gene TRBJ1-3, with 7 nucleotides matching TRBD1. The CDR3 covers 15 residues. Trimming cost V 0 bases and J 2 bases; bases outside gene matches: 2. CDR1 is SGHNT, CDR2 YYREEE, per germline (reference sequence). The CDR3 nucleotides read TGTGCCAGCAGCTTGGGACAGGGACCTGGAAACACCATATATTTT. Translation: CASSLGQGPGNTIYF.

The chain couples TRBV6-1 to TRBJ2-7; D is possibly TRBD1 (6 bases). This CDR3 is built from 15 residues. V was pared by 1 base and J by 0 bases, with 10 bases between. The V gene's germline CDR1 is MNHNS and CDR2 SASEGT. The CDR3 nucleotides read TGTGCCAGCAGTGAAGTTCAGGGGAGCTCCTACGAGCAGTACTTC. Translated, it gives CASSEVQGSSYEQYF.

This clone was seen more than once but under ten times. CDR3 residues: CASSLAGSYNEQFF. The CDR3 DNA is TGTGCCAGCAGTTTGGCGGGTTCCTACAATGAGCAGTTCTTC. The V call is TRBV6-5, the J call TRBJ2-1, with D possibly matching TRBD2 (5 bases). V lost 4 bases, J lost 1 base, and 8 bases lay in between. This CDR3 is 14 amino acids long. Germline lookup yields CDR1 MNHEY and CDR2 SVGAGI.

The CDR3 DNA follows: TGTGCCAGCAGTACTGCTTATACGCAGTATTTT. This gives the protein CASSTAYTQYF. J is TRBJ2-3 and V is TRBV28; no firm D call. There are 11 residues in the CDR3. V was clipped by 5 bases and J by 7 bases, with 7 bases between them. The germline gives CDR1 MDHEN, CDR2 SYDVKM.

In this sample, this clone turned up once. V and J are TRBV19 and TRBJ2-2, with D possibly TRBD1 on 5 matching bases. Trimming took off 8 bases at V and 1 base at J, with 14 bases between the two ends. Per germline, CDR1 LNHDA and CDR2 SQIVND (reference sequence). The CDR3 contains 15 residues. The CDR3 nucleotides are TGTGCCAGTGGACGACCCGACAGGAACACCGGGGAGCTGTTTTTT. Encoded protein: CASGRPDRNTGELFF. Combining the CDR3 with reference TRBV19 and TRBJ2-2 gives the whole variable domain DGGITQSPKYLFRKEGQNVTLSCEQNLNHDAMYWYRQDPGQGLRLIYYSQIVNDFQKGDIAEGYSVSREKKESFPLTVTSAQKNPTAFYLCASGRPDRNTGELFFGEGSRLTVL.

This clone was seen a few times. The gene calls are TRBV28 and TRBJ1-2; 10 bases are shared with TRBD1. Germline CDR1 MDHEN, CDR2 SYDVKM. This CDR3 contains 14 residues. J lost 6 bases, V lost 5 bases, and 6 bases had no gene match. The CDR3 sequence is CASSLIGQGDGYTF. The CDR3 DNA sequence: TGTGCCAGCAGTCTCATTGGACAGGGGGATGGCTACACCTTC.

The chain joins TRBV5-4 to TRBJ2-5; 11 bases line up with TRBD2. Germline trimming cut 3 bases from V and 5 bases from J; bases unmatched to any gene: 3. Germline loops: CDR1 SGHNT, CDR2 YYREEE (reference sequence). This CDR3 contains 14 residues. The CDR3, as DNA: TGTGCCAGCAGCTGGGGGACTAGCGGTGAGACCCAGTACTTC. Encoded protein: CASSWGTSGETQYF.